In this sample, the clone carrying this TCR beta chain turned up many times. This sample is drawn from a study of early T cells in non-severe SARS-CoV-2 infection. Whole-study context: Sequencing used unsorted whole-blood bulk RNA, so chains lack pairing.

TCRdb re-derived calls from the 5' RACE reads in MiXCR, one entry per CDR3 protein. The profile shows 55,000 to 75,000 distinct CDR3 sequences, 12% of them singletons. This receptor was taken from an adult who was a healthcare worker with PCR-confirmed SARS-CoV-2 infection or an uninfected control (not recorded which). Specimen: whole blood.

CDR3 sequence reads: CASSPRSGEAYGYTF. DNA of the CDR3: TGTGCCAGCTCACCAAGGTCAGGGGAGGCCTATGGCTACACCTTC. V usage is TRBV18 and J usage is TRBJ1-2, with D perhaps TRBD1 (6 bases). CDR3 length: 15 residues. CDR1 and CDR2 from the germline V gene are KGHSH and LQKENI. V lost 2 bases and J 4 bases, leaving 14 bases between the germline ends.